Shown below are 7 T cell receptor beta chains from a single sample sequenced in a study of control samples from healthy donors and cancer patients. Method: immunoSEQ multiplex PCR; TCRdb's copy keeps in-frame clones and lacks some. The table includes approximately 90,000 clones, more than 75% detected once. The specimen was blood. Receptors originate from a woman aged 40 to 50 in good health.

The sample holds a few counts of this clone. This sequence joins TRBV12-3 or TRBV12-4 and TRBJ1-1; D possibly corresponds to TRBD1 (6 bases). This CDR3 is built from 12 residues. V was cut by 8 bases and J by 4 bases, with 11 bases left in between. CDR3 nucleotides: TGTGCCAGCCGACAGGCGGCCACTGAAGCTTTCTTT. This codes for CASRQAATEAFF.

This chain connects TRBV5-6 to TRBJ1-1; D uncertain. Per germline, CDR1 SGHDT and CDR2 YYEEEE. CDR3 length: 12 amino acids. The V gene lost 3 bases and the J gene lost 5 bases, with 8 bases spanning the gap. This CDR3 is CASSWGGTEAFF. CDR3 in DNA: TGTGCCAGCAGCTGGGGAGGGACTGAAGCTTTCTTT.

V and J are TRBV11-3 and TRBJ1-2, with D maybe TRBD1 (6 bases). CDR1 and CDR2 from the germline V gene are SGHNT and YENEEA. V was trimmed by 5 bases and J by 13 bases, leaving 26 bases between them. This CDR3 comprises 15 residues. CDR3 nucleotide sequence: TGTGCCAGCAGCCCAGGGGAGGGGTTCTTCTATGGAGGCACCTTC. Residues: CASSPGEGFFYGGTF. Together with reference TRBV11-3 and TRBJ1-2, the CDR3 gives the full variable domain: EAGVVQSPRYKIIEKKQPVAFWCNPISGHNTLYWYLQNLGQGPELLIRYENEEAVDDSQLPKDRFSAERLKGVDSTLKIQPAELGDSAVYLCASSPGEGFFYGGTFGSGTRLTVV.

The chain uses TRBV2 and TRBJ2-3; 8 bases line up with TRBD2. The germline V gene encodes CDR1 SNHLY and CDR2 FYNNEI. The CDR3 covers 15 residues. V trimming: 3 bases; J trimming: 0 bases; junction bases outside the gene matches: 2. The CDR3 DNA sequence: TGTGCCAGCAGTGAGGCGGGGGGTAGCACAGATACGCAGTATTTT. Residues: CASSEAGGSTDTQYF. Complete variable domain (other parts from reference TRBV2 and TRBJ2-3): EPEVTQTPSHQVTQMGQEVILRCVPISNHLYFYWYRQILGQKVEFLVSFYNNEISEKSEIFDDQFSVERPDGSNFTLKIRSTKLEDSAMYFCASSEAGGSTDTQYFGPGTRLTVL.

The chain couples TRBV5-4 to TRBJ2-3, with no clear D. Germline V gene data show CDR1 as SGHNT and CDR2 as YYREEE (reference sequence). The V gene lost 3 bases and the J gene lost 4 bases, with 15 bases spanning the gap. The CDR3 is made up of 15 amino acids. The CDR3, as DNA: TGTGCCAGCAGCTCTCGGTCCTTTAGTGCAGATACGCAGTATTTT. It is translated as CASSSRSFSADTQYF.

This clone has more than one count but fewer than ten. V gene TRBV6-4 combines with J gene TRBJ2-5; 12 bases fit TRBD2. The CDR3 loop spans 15 amino acids. From germline, CDR1 is MRHNA and CDR2 SNTAGT. The trim removed 0 bases at V and 4 bases at J, leaving 0 bases unmatched. The CDR3 coding sequence is TGTGCCAGCAGTGACTCGACTAGCGGGGGAGAGACCCAGTACTTC. Translating gives CASSDSTSGGETQYF.

A remark on this clone: At the DNA level, this CDR3 is encoded by other sequences in the same sample as well. The chain has TRBV18 and TRBJ1-5, with a possible D match to TRBD1 (5 bases). The CDR3 covers 15 residues. The V end was cut by 6 bases, the J end by 11 bases, with 23 bases between. Germline V CDR1 and CDR2: KGHSH, LQKENI. CDR3 amino acids: CASSPSGGGVVSQHF. Here the CDR3 DNA reads TGTGCCAGCTCTCCCTCCGGTGGGGGGGTCGTATCCCAGCATTTT. Based on the CDR3 plus reference TRBV18 and TRBJ1-5, the full variable domain is NAGVMQNPRHLVRRRGQEARLRCSPMKGHSHVYWYRQLPEEGLKFMVYLQKENIIDESGMPKERFSAEFPKEGPSILRIQQVVRGDSAAYFCASSPSGGGVVSQHFGDGTRLSIL.